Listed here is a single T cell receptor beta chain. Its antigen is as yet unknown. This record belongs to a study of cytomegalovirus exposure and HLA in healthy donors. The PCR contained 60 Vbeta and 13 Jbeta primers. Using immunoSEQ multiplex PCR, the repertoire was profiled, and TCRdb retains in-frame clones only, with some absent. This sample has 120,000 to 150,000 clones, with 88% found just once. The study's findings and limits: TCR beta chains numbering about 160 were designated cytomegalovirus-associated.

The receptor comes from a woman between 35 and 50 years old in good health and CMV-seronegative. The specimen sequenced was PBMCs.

For the CDR3, the DNA is TGTGCCAGCAGCATTGACCGACTAGCGGGAGGCTACGAGCAGTACTTC. This sequence encodes CASSIDRLAGGYEQYF. The V call is TRBV5-4, the J call TRBJ2-7; TRBD2 agrees at 13 bases. After removal of 4 bases from V and 3 bases from J, the junction contained 7 bases not matched to a gene. Germline values: CDR1 SGHNT, CDR2 YYREEE (reference sequence). The CDR3 runs 16 residues.